This T cell receptor (beta chain) comes out of a study of OX40 agonist ivuxolimab in advanced cancers. For the study at large: In this cohort, patients received ivuxolimab, an agonistic anti-OX40 (CD134) antibody. Patients received ivuxolimab, an intravenous treatment, every 2 weeks at 0.01 to 10 mg/kg. Broader study findings: On average, a greater number of expanded clones characterised CD8+ T cells relative to CD4+. Partly responding patients at 0.1-3.0 mg/kg showed some of the smallest clonal expansion.

Germline CDR1 SGHDN, CDR2 FVKESK. Trimming took off 1 base at V and 7 bases at J, with 16 bases between the two ends. The CDR3 covers 15 residues. Turning to this clone: As yet, its antigen is unknown.

Here immunoSEQ multiplex PCR was the method, and the copy in TCRdb shows in-frame clones only, minus some. The data show around 77,000 clones, roughly 87% seen once. The source of this sequence is an adult with an advanced solid tumor such as melanoma, head and neck, liver or kidney cancer. The chain carries TRBV14 and TRBJ1-2; the D gene is possibly TRBD1 (5 bases). Sequenced here: CD4+ or CD8+ T cells sorted from blood, sampled in a trial of the OX40 agonist ivuxolimab. CDR3: CASSQGRGSIAGYTF. The CDR3, as DNA: TGTGCCAGCAGCCAAGGGCGGGGGAGTATTGCTGGCTACACCTTC.